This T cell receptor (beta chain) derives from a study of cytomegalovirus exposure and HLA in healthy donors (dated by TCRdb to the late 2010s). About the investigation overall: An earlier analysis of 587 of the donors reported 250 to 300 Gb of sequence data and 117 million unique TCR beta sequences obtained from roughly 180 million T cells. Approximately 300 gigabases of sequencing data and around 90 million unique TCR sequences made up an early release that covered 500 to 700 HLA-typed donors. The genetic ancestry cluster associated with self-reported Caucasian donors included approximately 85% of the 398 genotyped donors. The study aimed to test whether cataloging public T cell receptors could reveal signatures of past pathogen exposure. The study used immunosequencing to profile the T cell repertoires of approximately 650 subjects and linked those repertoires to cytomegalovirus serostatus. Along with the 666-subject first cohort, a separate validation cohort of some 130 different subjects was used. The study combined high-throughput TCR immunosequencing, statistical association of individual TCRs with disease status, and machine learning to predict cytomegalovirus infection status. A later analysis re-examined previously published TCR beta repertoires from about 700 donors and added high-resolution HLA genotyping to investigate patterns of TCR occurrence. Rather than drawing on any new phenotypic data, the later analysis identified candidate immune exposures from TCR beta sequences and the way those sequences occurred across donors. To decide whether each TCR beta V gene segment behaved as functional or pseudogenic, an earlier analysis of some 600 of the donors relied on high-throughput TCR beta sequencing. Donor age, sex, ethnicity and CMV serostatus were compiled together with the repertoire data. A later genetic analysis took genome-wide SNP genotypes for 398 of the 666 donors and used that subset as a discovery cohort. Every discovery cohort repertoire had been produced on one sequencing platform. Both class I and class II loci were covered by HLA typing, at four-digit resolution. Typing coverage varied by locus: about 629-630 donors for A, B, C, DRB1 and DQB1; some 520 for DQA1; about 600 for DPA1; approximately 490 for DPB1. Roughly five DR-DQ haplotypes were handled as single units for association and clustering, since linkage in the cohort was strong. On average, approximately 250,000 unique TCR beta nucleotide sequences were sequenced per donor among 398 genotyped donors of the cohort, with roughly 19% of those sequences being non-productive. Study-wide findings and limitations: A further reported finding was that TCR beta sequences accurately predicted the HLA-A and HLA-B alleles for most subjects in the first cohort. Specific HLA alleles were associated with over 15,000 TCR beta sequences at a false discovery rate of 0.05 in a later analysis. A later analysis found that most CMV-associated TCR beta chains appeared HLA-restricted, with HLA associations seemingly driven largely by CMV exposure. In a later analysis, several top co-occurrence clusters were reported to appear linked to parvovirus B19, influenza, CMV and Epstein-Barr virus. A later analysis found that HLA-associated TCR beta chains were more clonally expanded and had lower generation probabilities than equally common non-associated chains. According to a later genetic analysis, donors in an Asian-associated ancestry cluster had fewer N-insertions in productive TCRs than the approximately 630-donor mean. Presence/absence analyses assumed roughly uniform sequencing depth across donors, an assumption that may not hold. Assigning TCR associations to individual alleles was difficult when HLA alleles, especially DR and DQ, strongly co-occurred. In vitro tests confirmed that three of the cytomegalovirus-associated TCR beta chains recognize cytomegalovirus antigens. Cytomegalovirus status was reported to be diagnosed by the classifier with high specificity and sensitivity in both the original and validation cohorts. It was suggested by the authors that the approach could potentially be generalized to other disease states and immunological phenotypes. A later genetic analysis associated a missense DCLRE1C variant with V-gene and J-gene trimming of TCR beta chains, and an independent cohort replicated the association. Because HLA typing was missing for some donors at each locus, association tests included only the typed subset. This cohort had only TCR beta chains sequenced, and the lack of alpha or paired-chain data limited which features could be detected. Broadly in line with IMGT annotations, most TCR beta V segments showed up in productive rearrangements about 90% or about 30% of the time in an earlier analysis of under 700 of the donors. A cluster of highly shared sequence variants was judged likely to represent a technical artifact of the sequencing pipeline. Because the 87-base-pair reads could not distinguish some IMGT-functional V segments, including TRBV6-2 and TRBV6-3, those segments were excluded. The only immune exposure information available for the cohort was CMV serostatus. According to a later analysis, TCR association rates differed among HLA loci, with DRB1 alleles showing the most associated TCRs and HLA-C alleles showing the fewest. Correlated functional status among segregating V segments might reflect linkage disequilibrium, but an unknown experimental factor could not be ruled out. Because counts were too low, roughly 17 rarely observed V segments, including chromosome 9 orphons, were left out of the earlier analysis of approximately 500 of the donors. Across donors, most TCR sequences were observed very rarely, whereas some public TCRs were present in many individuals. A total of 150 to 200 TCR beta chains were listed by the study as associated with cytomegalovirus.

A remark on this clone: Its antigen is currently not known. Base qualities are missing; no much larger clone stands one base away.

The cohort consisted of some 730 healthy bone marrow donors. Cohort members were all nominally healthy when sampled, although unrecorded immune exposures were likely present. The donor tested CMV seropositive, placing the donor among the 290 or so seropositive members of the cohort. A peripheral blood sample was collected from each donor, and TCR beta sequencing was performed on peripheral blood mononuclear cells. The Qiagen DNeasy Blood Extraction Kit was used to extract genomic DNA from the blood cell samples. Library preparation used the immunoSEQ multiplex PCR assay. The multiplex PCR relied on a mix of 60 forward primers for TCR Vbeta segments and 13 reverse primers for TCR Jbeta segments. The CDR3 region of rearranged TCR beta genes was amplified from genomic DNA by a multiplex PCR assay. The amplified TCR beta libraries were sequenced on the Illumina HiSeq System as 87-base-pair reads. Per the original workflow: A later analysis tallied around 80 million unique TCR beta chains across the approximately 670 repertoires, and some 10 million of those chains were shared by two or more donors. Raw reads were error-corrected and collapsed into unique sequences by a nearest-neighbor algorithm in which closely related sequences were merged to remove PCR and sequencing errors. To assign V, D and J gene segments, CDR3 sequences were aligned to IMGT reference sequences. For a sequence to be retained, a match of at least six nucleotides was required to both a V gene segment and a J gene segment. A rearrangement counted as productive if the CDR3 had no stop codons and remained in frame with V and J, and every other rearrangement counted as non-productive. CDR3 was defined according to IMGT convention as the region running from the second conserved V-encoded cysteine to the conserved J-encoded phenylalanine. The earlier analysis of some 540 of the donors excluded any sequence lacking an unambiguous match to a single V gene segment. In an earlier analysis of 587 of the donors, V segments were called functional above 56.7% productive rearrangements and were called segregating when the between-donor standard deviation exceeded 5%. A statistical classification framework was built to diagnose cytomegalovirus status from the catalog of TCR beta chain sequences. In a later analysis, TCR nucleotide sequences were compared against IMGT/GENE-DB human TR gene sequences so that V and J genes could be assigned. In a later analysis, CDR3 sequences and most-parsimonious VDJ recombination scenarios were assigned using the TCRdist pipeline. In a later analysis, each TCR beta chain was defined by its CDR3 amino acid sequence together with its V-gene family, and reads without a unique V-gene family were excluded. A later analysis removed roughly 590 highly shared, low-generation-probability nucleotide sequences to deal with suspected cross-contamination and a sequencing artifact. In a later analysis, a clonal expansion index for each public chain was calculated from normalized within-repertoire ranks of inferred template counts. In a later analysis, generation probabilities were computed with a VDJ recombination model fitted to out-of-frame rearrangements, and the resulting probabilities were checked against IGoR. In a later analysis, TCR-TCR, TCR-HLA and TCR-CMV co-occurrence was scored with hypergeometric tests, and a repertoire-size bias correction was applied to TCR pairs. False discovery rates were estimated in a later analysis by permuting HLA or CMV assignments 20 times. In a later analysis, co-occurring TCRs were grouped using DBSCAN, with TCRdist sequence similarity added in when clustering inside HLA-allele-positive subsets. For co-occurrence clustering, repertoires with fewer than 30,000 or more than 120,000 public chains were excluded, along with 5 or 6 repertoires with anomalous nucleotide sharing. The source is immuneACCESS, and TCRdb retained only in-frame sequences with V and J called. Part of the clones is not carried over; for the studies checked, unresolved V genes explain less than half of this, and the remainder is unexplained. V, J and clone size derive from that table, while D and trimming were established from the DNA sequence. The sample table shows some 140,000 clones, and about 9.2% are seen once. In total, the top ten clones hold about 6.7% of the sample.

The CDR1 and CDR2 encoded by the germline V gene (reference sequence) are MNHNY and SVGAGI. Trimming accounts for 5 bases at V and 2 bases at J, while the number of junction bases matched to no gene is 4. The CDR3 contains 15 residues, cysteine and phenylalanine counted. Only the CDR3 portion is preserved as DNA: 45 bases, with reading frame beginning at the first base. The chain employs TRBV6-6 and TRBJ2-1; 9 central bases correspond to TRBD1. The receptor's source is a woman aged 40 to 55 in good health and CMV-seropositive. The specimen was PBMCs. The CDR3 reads CASSPGTGPYNEQFF. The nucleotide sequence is TGTGCCAGCAGTCCGGGGACAGGGCCCTACAATGAGCAGTTCTTC.